A selection of T cell receptor beta chains follows, all from one sample in a study of STAT3 mutations in large granular lymphocyte leukemia. Profiling relied on immunoSEQ multiplex PCR, and the TCRdb table lists in-frame clones only, not all of them. The data show 30,000 to 40,000 clones, with approximately 86% seen just once and about an eighth held by the top ten. The sample comprised peripheral blood mononuclear cells. The receptors derive from a man aged 60 to 69 with T-cell large granular lymphocyte leukemia. Some clones in this sample may be carry-over from other donors' samples. CDR3s include the opening cysteine and the closing phenylalanine or tryptophan. The D gene is left open where the match is weak.

J: TRBJ2-7
D: NA
V: TRBV5-1
DNA: TGCGCCAGCAGCCTGGGTACCTACGAGCAGTACTTC
CDR3: CASSLGTYEQYF

J: TRBJ2-7
D: NA
V: TRBV7-8
DNA: TGTGCCAGCAGGCTACGATTTGACAGATCCTACGAGCAGTACTTC
CDR3: CASRLRFDRSYEQYF

J: TRBJ2-7
D: TRBD2
V: TRBV5-1
DNA: TGCGCCAGCAGCCGGGGGACTACACAATCCTACGAGCAGTACTTC
CDR3: CASSRGTTQSYEQYF

J: TRBJ2-5
D: NA
V: TRBV11-2
DNA: TGTGCCAGCAGCTTAGGCCCTAGCGCCCAAGAGACCCAGTACTTC
CDR3: CASSLGPSAQETQYF

J: TRBJ2-5
D: TRBD2
V: TRBV5-1
DNA: TGCGCCACCTCCTCGACTAGCGCCTCCCAAGAGACCCAGTACTTC
CDR3: CATSSTSASQETQYF

J: TRBJ1-1
D: TRBD1
V: TRBV7-9
DNA: TGTGCCAGCAGCTTCCCCCCGGGACAGGGTTCGGACACTGAAGCTTTCTTT
CDR3: CASSFPPGQGSDTEAFF

J: TRBJ1-5
D: NA
V: TRBV6-6
DNA: TGTGCCAGCAGTTACCGGACCCGAGAACAGCCCCAGCATTTT
CDR3: CASSYRTREQPQHF

J: TRBJ2-1
D: NA
V: TRBV10-3
DNA: TGTGCCATCAGTGAGTCTGAGACTATCAATGAGCAGTTCTTC
CDR3: CAISESETINEQFF

J: TRBJ2-7
D: NA
V: TRBV5-4
DNA: TGTGCCAGCAGCTTGCCGGGAGTTTTGAACGAGCAGTACTTC
CDR3: CASSLPGVLNEQYF

J: TRBJ1-1
D: TRBD1
V: TRBV14
DNA: TGTGCCAGCAGCCAGAGGACAGGACTGAACACTGAAGCTTTCTTT
CDR3: CASSQRTGLNTEAFF

J: TRBJ2-7
D: NA
V: TRBV19
DNA: TGTGCCAGTAGCTTCTCCGGAGAGGCGTACGAGCAGTACTTC
CDR3: CASSFSGEAYEQYF

J: TRBJ1-1
D: TRBD1
V: TRBV4-2
DNA: TGTGCCAGCAGCCAAGGAATCGGCCGGGACAGTGAAGCTTTCTTT
CDR3: CASSQGIGRDSEAFF

J: TRBJ2-1
D: NA
V: TRBV20-1
DNA: TGCAGTGCGACTGAGGGGGAGCAGTTCTTC
CDR3: CSATEGEQFF

J: TRBJ1-5
D: NA
V: TRBV18
DNA: TGTGCCAGCTCATCGTCCCGGGGTCAAGGGCAGCCCCAGCATTTT
CDR3: CASSSSRGQGQPQHF

J: TRBJ2-5
D: TRBD1
V: TRBV11-1
DNA: TGTGCCAGCAGCTTGGTGGGACAGGGGCAAGAGACCCAGTACTTC
CDR3: CASSLVGQGQETQYF